This T cell receptor beta chain appears in the sequencing data of a study of cytomegalovirus exposure and HLA in healthy donors. Study-level points and caveats: In vitro assays verified that a few CMV-associated chains recognized CMV antigens specifically. Most subjects had HLA-A and HLA-B alleles reportedly predicted accurately by TCR beta sequences. A cluster of highly shared sequence variants was likely a sequencing artifact. It was assumed in the presence/absence analyses that sequencing depth was roughly uniform across donors.

PCR involved 60 Vbeta and 13 Jbeta primers. Sequencing used immunoSEQ multiplex PCR; TCRdb keeps in-frame clones, though not all of them. This sample has 210,000 or so clones; around 79% occur once, and the top ten carry approximately 0.22%. V lost 3 bases and J lost 10, with 21 bases in between. CDR1 and CDR2 from the germline V gene are SNHLY and FYNNEI. There are 15 residues in the CDR3. Only a few counts were recorded for this clone. Its antigen is unidentified. The sequence came from a girl aged 2 to 9 in good health and CMV-seronegative. Source material: PBMCs. The chain has TRBV2 and TRBJ1-1, with D perhaps matching TRBD1 (5 bases). The CDR3 bases are TGTGCCAGCAGTGATCTCCCGGCGGGGGTCGCGGGAGCTTTCTTT. It is translated as CASSDLPAGVAGAFF.